The clone carrying this T cell receptor (beta chain) has only a few counts. Deletions cut 5 bases from V and 9 bases from J, with 11 bases between. CDR1 and CDR2 (germline): SEHNR, FQNEAQ (reference sequence). This CDR3 is 12 amino acids long. Arm-PCR with iRepertoire HTBI primers amplified the CDR3 regions for these TCR beta libraries. A single record per CDR3 protein comes from TCRdb applying MiXCR to the multiplex PCR reads. The table lists 450,000 to 700,000 distinct CDR3 sequences, roughly 13% of them singletons. Time point given: newly diagnosed GD, antithyroid drugs for less than 3 months. Preparation of the TCR library used RNA extracted from PBMCs. It was an endocrinology department in Xi'an, China, that provided the patients. The sample is drawn from a study of regulatory T cells in long-lasting Graves disease. Study-wide context: Graves' patients (newly diagnosed) had been on antithyroid drugs under 3 months.

The same sample was also used in a study of T cells in Graves' hyperthyroidism and ophthalmopathy. That source notes: The definition of stable Graves' hyperthyroidism was no ophthalmopathy progression within 18 months. The HTBI primer set was used in a first-round RT-PCR of the TCR CDR3.

The receptor comes from a man under 40 with Graves disease. The chain combines TRBV7-9 with TRBJ2-1, with no clear D. Sample: peripheral blood mononuclear cells (PBMCs), taken at new diagnosis, from a patient treated with antithyroid drugs. In DNA form, the CDR3 reads TGTGCCAGCAGCCCAACAGCATTTGAGCAGTTCTTC. Residues: CASSPTAFEQFF.